Each of the 32 T cell receptor beta chains below was sequenced from the same sample in a study of blood T cell repertoires in COVID-19. The data were produced by immunoSEQ multiplex PCR, yet TCRdb's version contains in-frame clones alone and is incomplete. This table has under 300,000 clones, 86% appearing once. Input material: peripheral blood. The receptors come from a man aged 80 or over with acute or convalescent COVID-19.

The V gene is TRBV7-9, the J gene TRBJ1-1; D is unresolved. Germline CDR1 is SEHNR and CDR2 is FQNEAQ (reference sequence). The CDR3 consists of 13 residues. Trimming pared 5 bases from V and 1 base from J, leaving 8 bases between. CDR3 in amino acids: CASSRESNTEAFF. The CDR3 coding sequence is TGTGCCAGCAGCCGCGAATCGAACACTGAAGCTTTCTTT.

The genes are TRBV7-2 and TRBJ1-1, with 7 nucleotides matching TRBD1. The CDR3 totals 15 residues. Germline lookup yields CDR1 SGHTA and CDR2 FQGNSA. V was pared by 5 bases and J by 0 bases, with 6 bases of the junction left unmatched. The CDR3 here is CASSLQTGLNTEAFF. The CDR3 region has the DNA TGTGCCAGCAGCCTACAGACAGGGTTGAACACTGAAGCTTTCTTT.

The chain links TRBV7-3 to TRBJ2-5; TRBD2 matches at 8 bases. With 0 bases clipped from V and 1 base from J, the junction kept 1 base outside the gene matches. The CDR3 covers 15 residues. The germline V gene encodes CDR1 SGHTA and CDR2 FQGTGA. The CDR3, as DNA: TGTGCCAGCAGCTTAACGGCGGGGGGCCAAGAGACCCAGTACTTC. Its protein is CASSLTAGGQETQYF.

V and J are TRBV6-5 and TRBJ2-7; 7 nucleotides align to TRBD1. The CDR3 has 14 residues. V dropped 6 bases and J dropped 2; count of bases not matched to a gene: 7. CDR1 MNHEY and CDR2 SVGAGI come from the germline V gene. CDR3 amino acids: CASRGDSRTYEQYF. In DNA form, the CDR3 reads TGTGCCAGCAGAGGGGACAGTCGGACCTACGAGCAGTACTTC.

The chain links TRBV19 to TRBJ2-5, with a possible D match to TRBD2 (6 bases). The CDR3 extends over 13 amino acids. V lost 2 bases, J lost 4 bases, and 8 bases lay in between. Germline V gives CDR1 LNHDA, CDR2 SQIVND (reference sequence). The CDR3 region has the DNA TGTGCCAGTAGTATATTCGGGGGAGAGACCCAGTACTTC. Translated: CASSIFGGETQYF.

The chain employs TRBV5-5 and TRBJ1-5; 9 bases match TRBD1. V lost 3 bases to trimming and J lost 0 bases; unmatched junction nucleotides: 4. The length of the CDR3 is 16 residues. CDR1 is SGHKS and CDR2 is YYEKEE in the germline V gene (reference sequence). CDR3 region: CASSSRTGASNQPQHF. The CDR3 coding sequence is TGTGCCAGCAGCTCGCGGACAGGGGCTAGCAATCAGCCCCAGCATTTT.

V and J are TRBV9 and TRBJ2-7, with a possible D match to TRBD2 (7 bases). There are 16 residues in the CDR3. With 2 bases removed from V and 3 bases from J, the gap between germline ends came to 18 bases. In germline, CDR1 is SGDLS, CDR2 YYNGEE. CDR3 protein: CASSVTTGGQYYEQYF. CDR3 bases: TGTGCCAGCAGCGTCACTACGGGGGGCCAGTACTACGAGCAGTACTTC.

The chain has TRBV7-8 and TRBJ2-7, with 9 nucleotides matching TRBD2. CDR3 size: 17 residues. V shed 1 base and J 2 bases; nucleotides not matched to a gene: 9. Germline assignment: CDR1 SGHVS and CDR2 FQNEAQ. CDR3 DNA: TGTGCCAGCAGCTTAGTAGGCGGGGGGGCCTATCCCTACGAGCAGTACTTC. Translation gives CASSLVGGGAYPYEQYF. Full variable domain (rest looked up from reference TRBV7-8 and TRBJ2-7): GAGVSQSPRYKVAKRGQDVALRCDPISGHVSLFWYQQALGQGPEFLTYFQNEAQLDKSGLPSDRFFAERPEGSVSTLKIQRTQQEDSAVYLCASSLVGGGAYPYEQYFGPGTRLTVT.

The chain links TRBV6-5 to TRBJ2-6, with D unclear. CDR1 is MNHEY, CDR2 SVGAGI, per germline. CDR3 length equals 13 residues. With 8 bases removed from V and 1 base from J, the gap between germline ends came to 6 bases. CDR3 DNA: TGTGCCAGCCTATTATCTGGGGCCAACGTCCTGACTTTC. Residues: CASLLSGANVLTF.

The J gene is TRBJ2-2, the V gene TRBV9, with 14 bases matching TRBD2. Germline values: CDR1 SGDLS, CDR2 YYNGEE. This CDR3 is built from 19 residues. J was trimmed by 1 base and V by 4 bases; bases with no gene match: 9. Written as DNA, the CDR3 is TGTGCCAGCAGCCGCGGACTAGCGGGAGGTTTGTTGAACACCGGGGAGCTGTTTTTT. Its protein product is CASSRGLAGGLLNTGELFF.

The V gene is TRBV6-6, the J gene TRBJ1-1; D might be TRBD1 (5 bases). Deletions cut 2 bases from V and 3 bases from J, with 13 bases between. The germline CDR1 and CDR2 sequences are MNHNY and SVGAGI (reference sequence). The CDR3 consists of 15 residues. CDR3 amino acids: CASSYLGGVDTEAFF. In DNA, the CDR3 is TGTGCCAGCAGTTACCTTGGGGGGGTAGACACTGAAGCTTTCTTT.

V and J are TRBV10-3 and TRBJ2-5; D is perhaps TRBD2 (6 bases). Germline CDR1 and CDR2: ENHRY and SYGVKD. V lost 2 bases to trimming and J lost 5 bases, with 18 bases between them. CDR3 size: 16 residues. CDR3 sequence (DNA): TGTGCCATCAGTGAGGGGAGACGGGAGTTGCTGGAGACCCAGTACTTC. It specifies CAISEGRRELLETQYF.

The chain carries TRBV5-4 and TRBJ2-1; D perhaps matches TRBD2 (6 bases). Trimming stripped 6 bases from V and 9 bases from J, with 19 bases between. Germline CDR1 is SGHNT and CDR2 is YYREEE (reference sequence). The CDR3 has 14 residues. CDR3 in DNA: TGTGCCAGCACTCTTAGGACTACTCTTGGTGAGCAGTTCTTC. Its translation: CASTLRTTLGEQFF.

Only one count was recorded for this clone. The chain couples TRBV14 to TRBJ1-2, with 8 bases fitting TRBD1. The CDR3 is made up of 16 amino acids. Trimming at V came to 4 bases and at J to 0 bases, leaving 7 bases not matched to a gene. Germline assignment: CDR1 SGHDN and CDR2 FVKESK. CDR3 sequence reads: CASSRWGQAANYGYTF. CDR3 in DNA: TGTGCCAGCAGCCGATGGGGACAGGCCGCTAACTATGGCTACACCTTC.

The chain combines TRBV7-2 with TRBJ1-1, with D uncertain. Germline CDR1 is SGHTA and CDR2 is FQGNSA. There are 14 residues in the CDR3. With 5 bases removed from V and 3 bases from J, the gap between germline ends came to 13 bases. The CDR3 DNA sequence: TGTGCCAGCAGCCCCCCGAGGACTCACACTGAAGCTTTCTTT. Its translation: CASSPPRTHTEAFF.

This rearrangement joins TRBV7-9 to TRBJ1-4; D unresolved. This CDR3 has 13 residues. V shed 2 bases and J shed 7 bases, with 8 bases lying between them. Germline V lookup: CDR1 SEHNR, CDR2 FQNEAQ (reference sequence). The CDR3 is CASSLSSREKLFF. Written as DNA, the CDR3 is TGTGCCAGCAGCTTATCCAGTCGTGAAAAACTGTTTTTT.

The chain links TRBV18 to TRBJ2-7; 8 bases match TRBD1. Germline trimming cut 4 bases from V and 1 base from J; bases unmatched to any gene: 3. Germline V gene data show CDR1 as KGHSH and CDR2 as LQKENI. This CDR3 is 14 amino acids long. The CDR3 region has the DNA TGTGCCAGCTCACAGGGGACAGGATCCTACGAGCAGTACTTC. This translates into CASSQGTGSYEQYF.

The chain recombines TRBV28 with TRBJ1-5; D uncertain. Germline CDR1 and CDR2: MDHEN and SYDVKM. The CDR3 runs to 13 residues. Trimming took 2 bases from V and 6 from J, leaving 8 bases between them. CDR3 in amino acids: CASSLEVGQPQHF. The CDR3 nucleotides read TGTGCCAGCAGTTTAGAGGTGGGTCAGCCCCAGCATTTT.

The V gene is TRBV6-1, the J gene TRBJ2-5; tentative D call: TRBD1 (5 bases). This CDR3 comprises 15 residues. Trimming removed 0 bases from V and 5 bases from J, with 13 bases in between. Germline CDR1 MNHNS, CDR2 SASEGT. CDR3 DNA: TGTGCCAGCAGTGAAGCGCTCGGAAACAGGGAGACCCAGTACTTC. Encoded protein: CASSEALGNRETQYF.

The chain couples TRBV6-5 to TRBJ1-2; a weak D match, TRBD1 (6 bases). This CDR3 contains 15 residues. Germline V CDR1 and CDR2: MNHEY, SVGAGI. V was shortened by 5 bases and J by 2 bases, with 15 bases between the two germline ends. As DNA, the CDR3 is TGTGCCAGCAGTCGGGAGGGGGGCTTCAACTATGGCTACACCTTC. The encoded protein is CASSREGGFNYGYTF.

The chain has TRBV5-4 and TRBJ2-5; the D gene is possibly TRBD2 (6 bases). V was clipped by 4 bases and J by 5 bases, with 9 bases between them. The CDR3 has 12 residues. The germline gives CDR1 SGHNT, CDR2 YYREEE (reference sequence). CDR3 in amino acids: CASSPGGETQYF. CDR3 sequence (DNA): TGTGCCAGCAGCCCTGGAGGGGAGACCCAGTACTTC.

The gene calls are TRBV6-5 and TRBJ1-1, with D possibly being TRBD1 (5 bases). Per germline, CDR1 MNHEY and CDR2 SVGAGI. Trimming took 6 bases from V and 0 from J, leaving 8 bases between them. This CDR3 spans 13 amino acids. The CDR3 spells CASRGGVNTEAFF. The CDR3 DNA is TGTGCCAGCAGAGGAGGGGTGAACACTGAAGCTTTCTTT.

The rearrangement joins TRBV9 to TRBJ2-3, with TRBD2 matching over 10 bases. Looked up from germline, CDR1 is SGDLS and CDR2 is YYNGEE. V lost 3 bases to trimming and J lost 4 bases; unmatched junction nucleotides: 8. CDR3 size: 16 residues. CDR3 in amino acids: CASSESGGAWADTQYF. For the CDR3, the DNA is TGTGCCAGCAGCGAGAGCGGGGGGGCATGGGCAGATACGCAGTATTTT.

This chain uses TRBV7-3 with TRBJ1-5; 7 bases map to TRBD1. Trimming cost V 4 bases and J 4 bases; bases outside gene matches: 7. The germline gives CDR1 SGHTA, CDR2 FQGTGA. CDR3 length: 15 amino acids. The CDR3: CASSSDRANNQPQHF. CDR3 sequence (DNA): TGTGCCAGCAGCTCCGACAGGGCCAATAATCAGCCCCAGCATTTT.

To note about this clone: Other DNA sequences in this specimen translate into the identical CDR3. The rearrangement links TRBV5-4 to TRBJ2-5; a possible D gene is TRBD2 (6 bases). This CDR3 has 14 residues. V gave up 0 bases and J gave up 5 bases, with 11 bases separating them. Germline CDR1 and CDR2: SGHNT and YYREEE (reference sequence). For the CDR3, the DNA is TGTGCCAGCAGCTTGGCCGGGGCGGGGGAGACCCAGTACTTC. As protein: CASSLAGAGETQYF.

The chain employs TRBV4-1 and TRBJ1-4; 11 nucleotides match TRBD1. J was trimmed by 7 bases and V by 3 bases; bases with no gene match: 4. Germline V CDR1 and CDR2: MGHRA, YSYEKL. The CDR3 totals 15 residues. CDR3 nucleotides: TGCGCCAGCAGCCAGCAGGGACAGGGGGGTGAAAAACTGTTTTTT. Translation gives CASSQQGQGGEKLFF.

This rearrangement joins TRBV27 to TRBJ1-4; 7 nucleotides agree with TRBD1. The germline V gene encodes CDR1 MNHEY and CDR2 SMNVEV (reference sequence). The V segment lost 5 bases and the J segment 7 bases; nucleotides outside the gene matches: 10. The CDR3 has 15 amino acids. The CDR3 nucleotides are TGTGCCAGCAGTGGGAAGGGGGCGCGCGGTGAAAAACTGTTTTTT. Protein: CASSGKGARGEKLFF.

The rearrangement uses TRBV4-2 and TRBJ2-7, with a possible D match to TRBD2 (7 bases). Germline V CDR1 and CDR2: LGHNA, YNFKEQ. The CDR3 spans 18 residues. The V end was cut by 0 bases, the J end by 0 bases, with 18 bases between. CDR3 nucleotides: TGTGCCAGCAGCCAAGAAGGGGGAGGGACACCATCCTCCTACGAGCAGTACTTC. It yields the protein CASSQEGGGTPSSYEQYF.

The rearrangement uses TRBV3-1 (or the pseudogene TRBV3-2) and TRBJ2-7, with 10 bases matching TRBD2. The CDR3 runs to 15 residues. J gave up 4 bases and V 0 bases, and 3 bases lay outside the gene matches. Germline lookup yields CDR1 LGHDT and CDR2 YNNKEL (reference sequence). Here the CDR3 reads CASSQDGTSVYEQYF. The CDR3 DNA follows: TGTGCCAGCAGCCAAGACGGGACTAGCGTTTACGAGCAGTACTTC.

The J gene is TRBJ1-6, the V gene TRBV18; 11 nucleotides align to TRBD1. CDR1 and CDR2 (germline): KGHSH, LQKENI. After removal of 4 bases from V and 7 bases from J, the junction contained 0 bases not matched to a gene. The CDR3 has 14 residues. The CDR3 coding sequence is TGTGCCAGCTCACGGGACAGGGGGAATTCACCCCTCCACTTT. This sequence encodes CASSRDRGNSPLHF.

The genes are TRBV5-4 and TRBJ2-2, with 16 bases identical to TRBD2. The CDR3 covers 16 residues. CDR1 is SGHNT, CDR2 YYREEE, per germline (reference sequence). J was trimmed by 5 bases and V by 4 bases; bases with no gene match: 2. This chain's CDR3 is CASSRGLAGGTGELFF. The CDR3, as DNA: TGTGCCAGCAGCAGGGGACTAGCGGGAGGGACCGGGGAGCTGTTTTTT.

This chain joins TRBV2 and TRBJ1-2, with D tentatively TRBD1 (6 bases). The CDR3 runs to 14 residues. CDR1 is SNHLY and CDR2 is FYNNEI in the germline V gene. The V and J ends lost 6 bases and 0 bases respectively, with 11 bases between them. This chain's CDR3 is CASRLQGTNYGYTF. The CDR3 region has the DNA TGTGCCAGCAGGCTACAGGGAACTAACTATGGCTACACCTTC.